This T cell receptor beta chain was captured by sequencing in a study of blood T cell repertoires in COVID-19. Study details: Sites in the United States, Italy and Spain provided acute and convalescent COVID-19 samples.

The CDR3 length is 16 residues. Ages ranged from roughly 18 to 100 years, with residence in around 24 US areas. This clone was counted only a few times. In the original workflow: Amplifying reference gene primers gave estimates of nucleated cell counts. TCRdb's table, derived via immunoSEQ multiplex PCR, lists solely in-frame clones and lacks some. The V and J calls and clone size come from that table; D and trimming were worked out from the DNA. The data show about 190,000 clones, with roughly 84% seen just once and 3.2% held by the top ten. The sequence was obtained from a woman in her 30s who had recovered from COVID-19. The chain couples TRBV21-1 to TRBJ1-2; the listed D gene, TRBD1, was not tested against the DNA. TRBV21-1 is a pseudogene locus. Specimen: PBMCs or T cells enriched from blood (not recorded which). The chain's CDR3 is CASSKGRTGYLYGYTF. The CDR3 region has the DNA TGTGCCAGCAGCAAAGGAAGGACAGGTTACCTCTATGGCTACACCTTC.